This is a list of T cell receptor beta chains from one sample in a study of breast tumors, draining lymph nodes, adjacent tissues. From the multiplex PCR reads, TCRdb called clonotypes with MiXCR, one entry per CDR3 protein. The data hold more than 100,000 distinct CDR3 sequences, with about a fifth observed a single time. Sample: axillary lymph node tissue. The receptors were gathered from a female donor with breast cancer. Some clones in this sample may be carry-over from other donors' samples. CDR3s include the opening cysteine and the closing phenylalanine or tryptophan. D genes are given only for firm matches. Not every row has a clone size; where given, it reads once, few, many or a size class.

>TRBD2|TRBJ2-7|TRBV20-1|many
CSAKYPTSGALSYEQYF
TGCAGTGCTAAGTATCCGACTAGCGGGGCACTCTCCTACGAGCAGTACTTC
>TRBD1|TRBJ2-6|TRBV5-5|many
CASSTGGWDRGPGANVLTF
TGTGCCAGCAGCACGGGGGGGTGGGACAGGGGTCCTGGGGCCAACGTCCTGACTTTC
>-|TRBJ2-1|TRBV5-1|many
CASSRDTGPVEQFF
TGCGCCAGCAGCCGGGACACAGGGCCGGTTGAGCAGTTCTTC
>TRBD2|TRBJ2-1|TRBV7-6|-
CASSLGPSGYNEQFF
TGTGCCAGCAGCTTAGGCCCTAGCGGTTACAATGAGCAGTTCTTC
>-|TRBJ1-5|TRBV11-2|few
CASSLAGDQPQHF
TGTGCCAGCAGCTTAGCGGGGGATCAGCCCCAGCATTTT
>-|TRBJ2-3|TRBV11-3|many
CASSWGGTTDTQYF
TGTGCCAGCAGCTGGGGCGGGACCACAGATACGCAGTATTTT
>-|TRBJ2-7|TRBV18|many
CASSPSGGDLEQYF
TGTGCCAGCTCACCATCAGGAGGGGACCTCGAGCAGTACTTC
>-|TRBJ2-2|TRBV11-2|many
CASSSSGTITGELFF
TGTGCCAGCAGCTCGTCCGGGACAATCACCGGGGAGCTGTTTTTT
>TRBD2|TRBJ2-1|TRBV7-8|-
CASNRASGSTTYNEQFF
TGTGCCAGCAACAGGGCTAGCGGGAGTACAACCTACAATGAGCAGTTCTTC
>TRBD2|TRBJ2-1|TRBV4-1|many
CASTSGLGSGNEQFF
TGCGCCAGTACTAGCGGATTGGGCTCCGGTAATGAGCAGTTCTTC
>-|TRBJ2-3|TRBV20-1|many
CSASNRDFITDTQYF
TGCAGTGCTAGCAACCGGGACTTTATCACGGATACGCAGTATTTT
>TRBD2|TRBJ2-1|TRBV4-1|many
CASSQDPPSSGRWDEQFF
TGCGCCAGCAGCCAAGACCCTCCGTCGAGCGGGAGGTGGGATGAGCAGTTCTTC
>-|TRBJ2-3|TRBV9|many
CASSASPTGVSTDTQYF
TGTGCCAGCAGCGCTAGTCCAACAGGAGTCAGCACAGATACGCAGTATTTT
>TRBD1|TRBJ1-2|TRBV13|many
CASSSIRSTGTPF
TGTGCCAGCAGCTCCATCCGGTCGACAGGGACCCCCTTC
>-|TRBJ2-1|TRBV29-1|many
CSAFLAKDEQFF
TGCAGCGCCTTTCTAGCGAAGGATGAGCAGTTCTTC
>TRBD1|TRBJ2-3|TRBV28|few
CASSPLWTGFTDTQYF
TGTGCCAGCAGCCCGTTGTGGACAGGCTTCACAGATACGCAGTATTTT
>-|TRBJ2-2|TRBV7-2|-
CASSFRLNTGELFF
TGTGCCAGCAGCTTCCGATTGAACACCGGGGAGCTGTTTTTT
>-|TRBJ2-5|TRBV15|many
CATSSGAIGQETQYF
TGTGCCACCAGCAGCGGGGCAATAGGCCAAGAGACCCAGTACTTC
>-|TRBJ1-5|TRBV7-2|many
CASSLTGLNQPQHF
TGTGCCAGCAGCCTAACAGGGCTCAATCAGCCCCAGCATTTT
>TRBD1|TRBJ2-7|TRBV10-3|many
CAISEGQGAYEQYF
TGTGCCATCAGTGAGGGACAGGGGGCCTACGAGCAGTACTTC
>-|TRBJ2-2|TRBV28|-
CASSLTGATGELFF
TGTGCCAGCAGTTTAACGGGGGCCACCGGGGAGCTGTTTTTT
>-|TRBJ2-6|TRBV9|many
CASSAGMSGANVLTF
TGTGCCAGCAGCGCCGGGATGTCTGGGGCCAACGTCCTGACTTTC
>-|TRBJ2-2|TRBV4-1|many
CASSRLLNTGELFF
TGCGCCAGCAGCCGGCTACTGAACACCGGGGAGCTGTTTTTT
>-|TRBJ2-1|TRBV3-1|few
CASNSRDQPYNEQFF
TGTGCCAGCAATTCCCGGGACCAACCCTACAATGAGCAGTTCTTC
>-|TRBJ1-5|TRBV28|few
CASSLLSGNQPQHF
TGTGCCAGCAGTTTATTGTCAGGTAATCAGCCCCAGCATTTT
>-|TRBJ2-3|TRBV20-1|many
CSAKGRTTDTQYF
TGCAGTGCCAAGGGCCGTACGACAGATACGCAGTATTTT
>TRBD1|TRBJ2-5|TRBV7-3|many
CASSLKGQGAQETQYF
TGTGCCAGCAGCTTAAAGGGACAGGGGGCACAAGAGACCCAGTACTTC
>-|TRBJ1-6|TRBV3-1|few
CASSQVGGYRSPLHF
TGTGCCAGCAGCCAAGTAGGCGGGTATCGTTCACCCCTCCACTTT
>-|TRBJ1-5|TRBV6-1|-
CASSELGAFPNQPQHF
TGTGCCAGCAGTGAACTCGGGGCTTTTCCCAATCAGCCCCAGCATTTT
>TRBD2|TRBJ2-1|TRBV18|-
CASSPETSGRSYSEQFF
TGTGCCAGCTCACCAGAGACTAGCGGGAGATCCTACAGTGAGCAGTTCTTC
>-|TRBJ2-7|TRBV20-1|many
CSAQPSSYEQYF
TGCAGTGCCCAACCCAGCTCCTACGAGCAGTACTTC
>TRBD1|TRBJ1-6|TRBV20-1|many
CSARSRTGAPLHF
TGCAGTGCTAGATCACGGACAGGGGCACCCCTCCACTTT
>TRBD1|TRBJ2-2|TRBV19|many
CASSPGTGFGTGELFF
TGTGCCAGTAGCCCAGGGACAGGGTTCGGCACCGGGGAGCTGTTTTTT
>TRBD1|TRBJ2-1|TRBV7-2|many
CASSRDRGYYNEQFF
TGTGCCAGCAGCCGGGACAGGGGGTACTACAATGAGCAGTTCTTC
>-|TRBJ2-3|TRBV5-4|many
CASSVEGTDTQYF
TGTGCCAGCAGTGTCGAGGGGACAGATACGCAGTATTTT
>-|TRBJ2-7|TRBV5-1|many
CASSLVTSGVEQYF
TGCGCCAGCAGCTTGGTTACTTCTGGGGTCGAGCAGTACTTC
>TRBD1|TRBJ1-2|TRBV6-6|many
CASSPSSGQGHGYTF
TGTGCCAGCAGTCCATCCTCGGGACAGGGCCATGGCTACACCTTC
>-|TRBJ2-7|TRBV13|many
CASSLGPVLYEQYF
TGTGCCAGCAGCTTAGGCCCCGTGCTCTACGAGCAGTACTTC
>TRBD2|TRBJ2-7|TRBV4-1|many
CASSQGLAQTYEQYF
TGCGCCAGCAGCCAAGGACTAGCACAGACCTACGAGCAGTACTTC
>TRBD2|TRBJ2-7|TRBV5-1|many
CASSWGAAGGSYEQYF
TGCGCCAGCAGCTGGGGAGCAGCGGGAGGAAGTTACGAGCAGTACTTC
>-|TRBJ2-4|TRBV27|few
CASSYSGRENIQYF
TGTGCCAGCAGTTATAGCGGAAGAGAAAACATTCAGTACTTC
>-|TRBJ1-2|TRBV10-3|many
CATGPMGNYGYTF
TGTGCCACCGGTCCGATGGGTAACTATGGCTACACCTTC
>TRBD1|TRBJ1-5|TRBV30|-
CAWSGQGGKPQHF
TGTGCCTGGAGCGGACAGGGGGGAAAGCCCCAGCATTTT
>TRBD2|TRBJ2-1|TRBV7-6|many
CASSSGTSSSDEQFF
TGTGCCAGCAGCTCCGGGACTAGCAGTAGCGATGAGCAGTTCTTC
>TRBD2|TRBJ2-7|TRBV5-1|many
CASSLETSGRDEQYF
TGCGCCAGCAGCTTGGAGACTAGCGGGAGGGACGAGCAGTACTTC
>-|TRBJ1-5|TRBV6-1|many
CASKGGRSNQPQHF
TGTGCCAGCAAAGGGGGTCGTAGCAATCAGCCCCAGCATTTT
>-|TRBJ1-2|TRBV6-6|many
CATHQRGVRTNYGYTF
TGTGCCACCCACCAGCGAGGGGTCAGGACTAACTATGGCTACACCTTC
>-|TRBJ2-3|TRBV5-1|many
CASSSLVLTDTQYF
TGCGCCAGCAGCTCCCTAGTTCTCACAGATACGCAGTATTTT
>-|TRBJ1-5|TRBV15|many
CATSRVIEGKGNQPQHF
TGTGCCACCAGCAGAGTAATAGAGGGAAAAGGCAATCAGCCCCAGCATTTT
>-|TRBJ2-7|TRBV6-2/TRBV6-3|many
CASSWTPSLANIF
TGTGCCAGCTCGTGGACCCCCTCCCTGGCGAACATCTTC
>-|TRBJ2-3|TRBV20-1|-
CSARLLTDTQYF
TGCAGTGCTAGACTCCTCACAGATACGCAGTATTTT
>-|TRBJ2-3|TRBV14|many
CASSQDAGSSTDTQYF
TGTGCCAGCAGCCAAGATGCAGGCTCAAGCACAGATACGCAGTATTTT
>-|TRBJ2-7|TRBV7-9|many
CASSLEGISYEQYF
TGTGCCAGCAGCTTAGAAGGCATCTCCTACGAGCAGTACTTC
>-|TRBJ1-2|TRBV7-2|many
CASSSLPWGSPNYGYTF
TGTGCCAGCAGCTCCCTCCCTTGGGGTTCGCCTAACTATGGCTACACCTTC
>-|TRBJ2-1|TRBV20-1|many
CSLLGGGPDNEQFF
TGCAGCTTATTAGGGGGAGGGCCTGACAATGAGCAGTTCTTC
>-|TRBJ1-4|TRBV7-2|many
CASSLNGGGMDEKLFF
TGTGCCAGCAGCTTAAACGGTGGCGGGATGGATGAAAAACTGTTTTTT
>-|TRBJ2-7|TRBV3-1|many
CAKWGDSYEQYF
TGTGCCAAATGGGGGGACTCCTACGAGCAGTACTTC